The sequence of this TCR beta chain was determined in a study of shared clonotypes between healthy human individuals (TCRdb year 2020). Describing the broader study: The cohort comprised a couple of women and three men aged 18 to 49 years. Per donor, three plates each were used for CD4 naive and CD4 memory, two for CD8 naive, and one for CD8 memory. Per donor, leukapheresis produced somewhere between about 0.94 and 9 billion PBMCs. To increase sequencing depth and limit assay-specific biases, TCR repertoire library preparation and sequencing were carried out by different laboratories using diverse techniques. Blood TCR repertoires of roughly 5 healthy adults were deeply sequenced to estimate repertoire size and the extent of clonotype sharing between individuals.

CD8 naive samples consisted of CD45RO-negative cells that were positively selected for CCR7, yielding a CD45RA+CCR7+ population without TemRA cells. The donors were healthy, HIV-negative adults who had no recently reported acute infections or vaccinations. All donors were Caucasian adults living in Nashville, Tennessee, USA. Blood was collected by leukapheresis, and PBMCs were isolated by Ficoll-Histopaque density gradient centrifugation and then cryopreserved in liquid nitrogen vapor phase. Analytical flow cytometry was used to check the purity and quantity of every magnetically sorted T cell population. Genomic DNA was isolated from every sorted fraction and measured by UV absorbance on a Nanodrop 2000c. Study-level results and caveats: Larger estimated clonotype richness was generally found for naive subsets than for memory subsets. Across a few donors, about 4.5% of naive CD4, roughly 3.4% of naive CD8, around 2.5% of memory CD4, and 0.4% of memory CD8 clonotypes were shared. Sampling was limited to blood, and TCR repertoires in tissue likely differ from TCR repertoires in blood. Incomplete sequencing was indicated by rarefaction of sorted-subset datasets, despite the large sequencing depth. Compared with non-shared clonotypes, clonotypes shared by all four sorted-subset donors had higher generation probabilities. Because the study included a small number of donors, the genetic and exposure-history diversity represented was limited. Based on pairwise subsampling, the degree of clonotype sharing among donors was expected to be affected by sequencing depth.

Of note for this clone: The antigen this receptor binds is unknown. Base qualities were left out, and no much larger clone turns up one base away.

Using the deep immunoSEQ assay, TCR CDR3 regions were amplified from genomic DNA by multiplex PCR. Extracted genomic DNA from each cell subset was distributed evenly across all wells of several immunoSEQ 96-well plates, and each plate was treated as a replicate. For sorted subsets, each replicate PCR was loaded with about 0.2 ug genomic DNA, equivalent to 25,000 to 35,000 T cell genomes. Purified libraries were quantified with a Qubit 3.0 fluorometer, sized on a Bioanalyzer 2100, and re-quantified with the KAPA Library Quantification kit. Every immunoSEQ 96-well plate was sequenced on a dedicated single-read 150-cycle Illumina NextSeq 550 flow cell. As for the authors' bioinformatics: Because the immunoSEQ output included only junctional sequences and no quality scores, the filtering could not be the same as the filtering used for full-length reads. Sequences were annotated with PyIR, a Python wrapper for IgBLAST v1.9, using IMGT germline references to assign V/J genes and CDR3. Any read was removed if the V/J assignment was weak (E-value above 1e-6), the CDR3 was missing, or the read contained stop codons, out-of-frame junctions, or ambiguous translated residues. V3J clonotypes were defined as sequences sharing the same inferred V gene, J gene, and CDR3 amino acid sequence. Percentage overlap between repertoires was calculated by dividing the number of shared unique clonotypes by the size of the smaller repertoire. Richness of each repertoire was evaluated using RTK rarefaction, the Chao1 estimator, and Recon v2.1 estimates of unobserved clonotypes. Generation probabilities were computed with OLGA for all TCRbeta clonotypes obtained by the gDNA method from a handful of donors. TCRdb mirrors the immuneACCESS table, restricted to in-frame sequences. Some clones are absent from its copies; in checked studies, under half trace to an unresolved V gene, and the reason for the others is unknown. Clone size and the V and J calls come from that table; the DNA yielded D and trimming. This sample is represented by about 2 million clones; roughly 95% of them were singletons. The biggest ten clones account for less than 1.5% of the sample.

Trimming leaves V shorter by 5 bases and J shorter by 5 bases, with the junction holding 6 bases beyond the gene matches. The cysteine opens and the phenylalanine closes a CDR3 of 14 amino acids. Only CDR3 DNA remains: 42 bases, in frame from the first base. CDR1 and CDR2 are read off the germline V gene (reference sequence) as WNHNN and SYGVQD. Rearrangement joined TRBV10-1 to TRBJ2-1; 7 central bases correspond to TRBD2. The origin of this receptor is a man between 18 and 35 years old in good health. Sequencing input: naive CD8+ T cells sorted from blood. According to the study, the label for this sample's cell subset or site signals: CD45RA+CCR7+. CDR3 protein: CASSKSGADNEQFF. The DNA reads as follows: TGCGCCAGCAGTAAAAGCGGGGCTGACAATGAGCAGTTCTTC.